This T cell receptor beta chain is from a study of human T cells and chemical hapten exposure. As processed by the authors: Sample-level TCR yields exhibited a median of around 90,000, with a range of about 20,000 to 700,000. Each CDR3 protein gets one entry after TCRdb re-called the RACE reads with MiXCR. TCRdb's processing, not the authors' own work, is the source of the V and J calls. The sample yields a few hundred thousand distinct CDR3 sequences, approximately 8.4% seen once. This clonotype was observed at least ten times. Indicated time point: pre-sensitization, week 0. This sample's treatment: therapeutic diphenylcyclopropenone sensitization with weekly scalp DPC. Before extraction, the whole blood was not fractionated, and total RNA was taken from it. The sequenced sample was whole blood, obtained in connection with sensitization to the hapten diphenylcyclopropenone (DPC). The TCR comes from a woman aged 40-49 years with alopecia areata. Some clones in this sample may be carry-over from other donors' samples.

The CDR3 DNA reads TGTGCCAGCAGTTGGGGACAGCCAGATACGCAGTATTTT. Translation: CASSWGQPDTQYF. The V call is TRBV6-5, the J call TRBJ2-3, with TRBD1 matching over 7 bases. CDR1 and CDR2 (germline): MNHEY, SVGAGI. The CDR3 has 13 residues. With 4 bases clipped from V and 4 bases from J, the junction kept 2 bases outside the gene matches.